This T cell receptor (beta chain) was observed in a study of cytomegalovirus exposure and HLA in healthy donors. Study context: Among 398 genotyped donors, around 80% fell in the Caucasian-associated ancestry cluster.

Remarks on this clone: Antigen specificity is unknown.

Overall study results and limits: In a later analysis, compared with equally common non-associated chains, HLA-associated beta chains were more expanded. Among TCR beta chains, those listed as cytomegalovirus-associated numbered over 150. Trimming of TCR beta V- and J-genes showed a link, identified in a later analysis, to a missense DCLRE1C variant.

13 Jbeta primers and 60 Vbeta primers were used for the PCR. The data were produced by immunoSEQ multiplex PCR, yet TCRdb's version contains in-frame clones alone and is incomplete. Altogether approximately 200,000 clones are present, roughly 80% being singletons, with the ten largest covering about 0.26%. Per germline, CDR1 SGHKS and CDR2 YYEKEE (reference sequence). The V end was cut by 0 bases, the J end by 5 bases, with 9 bases between. There are 14 residues in the CDR3. Sequencing was performed on PBMCs. The J gene is TRBJ1-5, the V gene TRBV5-5; the D gene is possibly TRBD1 (5 bases). This TCR was sampled from a boy between 5 and 17 years old in good health and CMV-seronegative. The CDR3 DNA follows: TGTGCCAGCAGCTTGGGGCAGGGTTATCAGCCCCAGCATTTT. Protein product: CASSLGQGYQPQHF.